Included here is one T cell receptor (beta chain) sequence, with context. TCRdb keeps only in-frame clones here, not all; method: immunoSEQ multiplex PCR. The sample contains around 63,000 clones, 91% of which appear only once. The sample originates from a study of T cell changes during pregnancy in multiple sclerosis. V was pared by 6 bases and J by 2 bases, with 10 bases between. CDR1 is SQVTM and CDR2 is ANQGSEA in the germline V gene. This CDR3 spans 12 amino acids. The TCR was taken from a female donor in good health, enrolled as a control in a pregnancy study. Specimen: peripheral blood, collected after pregnancy. The V gene is TRBV29-1, the J gene TRBJ2-5, with TRBD2 as a possible D gene (5 bases). The CDR3 coding sequence is TGCAGCGTGAGACCGGGACAAGAGACCCAGTACTTC. Translating it yields CSVRPGQETQYF.